These 3 T cell receptor beta chains were all obtained from the same sample, sequenced in a study of T cells in localized non-small cell lung cancer. Repertoires were generated with immunoSEQ multiplex PCR, while TCRdb's copy carries only in-frame clones and drops some. The table records more than 12,000 clones, 85% to 90% of them present only once. The sample in question was peripheral blood, obtained before any cancer treatment. These receptors originate from a female donor older than 55 with stage I squamous cell lung carcinoma.

This clone was counted between two and nine times. The CDR3 nucleotides read TGTGCCAGCAGTGAACTGTTAGCGGTCTCCTACGAGCAGTACTTC. It encodes CASSELLAVSYEQYF. V usage is TRBV6-1 and J usage is TRBJ2-7, with D possibly matching TRBD2 (6 bases). The germline gives CDR1 MNHNS, CDR2 SASEGT. The V end was cut by 2 bases, the J end by 0 bases, with 11 bases between. The CDR3 length is 15 residues.

V is TRBV28 and J is TRBJ1-1; perhaps TRBD1 as D (5 bases). The CDR3 is 13 amino acids. Germline V gene data show CDR1 as MDHEN and CDR2 as SYDVKM. The V gene lost 6 bases and the J gene lost 8 bases, with 16 bases spanning the gap. The CDR3 spells CASSYRGPDEAFF. DNA of the CDR3: TGTGCCAGCAGCTACCGGGGCCCCGACGAAGCTTTCTTT.

J is TRBJ2-1 and V is TRBV4-2; TRBD2 matches at 10 bases. This CDR3 comprises 16 residues. CDR1 LGHNA and CDR2 YNFKEQ come from the germline V gene. J was trimmed by 2 bases and V by 3 bases; bases with no gene match: 4. The CDR3 loop is CASSQATSGAYNEQFF. DNA of the CDR3: TGTGCCAGCAGCCAGGCAACTAGCGGGGCCTACAATGAGCAGTTCTTC.